This T cell receptor beta chain is drawn from a study of spatial heterogeneity in lung cancer. Time point: sample taken at primary tumor resection. Whole RNA obtained from tumor, nontumor lung or frozen PBMC underwent sequencing without sorting. A total of more than 65 untreated early-stage non-small cell lung cancer patients served as donors. Germline CDR1 SGHRS, CDR2 YFSETQ. CDR3 length: 14 amino acids. MiXCR, applied by TCRdb to the 5' RACE reads, yields one record per CDR3 protein. Counted here are 1,400 to 1,500 distinct CDR3 sequences, under 8% occurring once; the ten biggest clones make up over 9.5%. Worth noting for this clonotype: One junction end does not reproduce the germline sequence, and a read error may be involved. This beta chain is a stray read from a library made for alpha chains; its abundance is not meaningful.

Here the sequenced sample was normal lung tissue next to the tumor, taken at surgery. The sequence was collected from a female donor with early-stage non-small cell lung cancer. The rearrangement uses TRBV5-1 and TRBJ2-7, with 9 bases identical to TRBD1. The CDR3 sequence is CASSLDRGPVERYF. In DNA, the CDR3 is TGCGCCAGCAGCTTGGACAGGGGGCCTGTCGAGCGGTACTTC.